The source of this T cell receptor beta chain is a study of blood T cell repertoires in COVID-19. The CDR3 is made up of 14 amino acids. Germline CDR1 reads MDHEN; CDR2 reads SYDVKM. The V segment lost 4 bases and the J segment 1 base; nucleotides outside the gene matches: 3. The sample holds one count of this clone. Sequencing used immunoSEQ multiplex PCR; TCRdb keeps in-frame clones, though not all of them. Here the sample spans under 350,000 clones, about 88% being singletons. The sequence was collected from a man between 18 and 35 years old with active or convalescent COVID-19. V usage is TRBV28 and J usage is TRBJ1-2; 7 bases agree with TRBD1. The specimen was peripheral blood. The CDR3 here is CASSSGQNNYGYTF. The DNA of the CDR3 is TGTGCCAGCAGTTCGGGACAGAATAACTATGGCTACACCTTC.